These T cell receptor beta chains were read from a single sample in a study of T cell responses to AZD1222 COVID-19 vaccine. The protocol was immunoSEQ multiplex PCR, while the TCRdb copy is restricted to in-frame clones and leaves out a portion. There are about 160,000 clones in the sample; approximately 88% occur only once, and 4.3% lies in the top ten. Sequenced material: peripheral blood, taken 28 days after the second AZD1222 dose. These receptors all come from an adult who received the AZD1222 COVID-19 vaccine. CDR3s include the opening cysteine and the closing phenylalanine or tryptophan. D genes are given only for firm matches. Size values are once, few and many counts, or a class for expanded clones, and some rows have none.

V gene	J gene	clone size	D gene	CDR3 DNA	CDR3 protein
TRBV2	TRBJ2-7	.	.	TGTGCCAGCAGCGAGGGAGTGAGCTACGAGCAGTACTTC	CASSEGVSYEQYF
TRBV27	TRBJ2-7	.	TRBD1	TGTGCCAGCAGTTTGCGTGACAGGGGGTACGAGCAGTACTTC	CASSLRDRGYEQYF
TRBV6-5	TRBJ1-6	.	.	TGTGCCAGCAGTTACTCAGGGTCGGCTAATTCACCCCTCCACTTT	CASSYSGSANSPLHF
TRBV5-1	TRBJ2-7	.	TRBD1	TGCGCCAGCAGCTTGGGACAGGGGGGGACCGAGCAGTACTTC	CASSLGQGGTEQYF
TRBV14	TRBJ2-5	.	TRBD2	TGTGCCAGCAGCCAAGCCTGGACTAGCGGGGTTGAGACCCAGTACTTC	CASSQAWTSGVETQYF
TRBV4-1	TRBJ1-1	.	.	TGCGCCAGCAGCCAAGGTTTGATGTCTTTCTTT	CASSQGLMSFF
TRBV15	TRBJ1-1	few	.	TGTGCCACCGCAGTCTCGGACACTGAAGCTTTCTTT	CATAVSDTEAFF
TRBV7-9	TRBJ2-7	.	TRBD1	TGTGCCAGCAGCGACGACAGGGACCTGTCCTACGAGCAGTACTTC	CASSDDRDLSYEQYF
TRBV20-1	TRBJ2-1	.	.	TGCAGTGCTATTCCAATCGAGGAGCAGTTCTTC	CSAIPIEEQFF
TRBV30	TRBJ1-5	.	.	TGTGCCTGGAGTAGACGCGTCGATCAGCCCCAGCATTTT	CAWSRRVDQPQHF
TRBV12-3/TRBV12-4	TRBJ1-2	.	.	TGTGCCAGCAGTAAACAGGAAAACTATGGCTACACCTTC	CASSKQENYGYTF
TRBV19	TRBJ1-5	few	.	TGTGCCAGTACCGGGGTTAGGGCTGGAGGGCCCCAGCATTTT	CASTGVRAGGPQHF
TRBV6-5	TRBJ1-1	.	.	TGTGCCAGCAGTTACGGTGGAACTGAAGCTTTCTTT	CASSYGGTEAFF
TRBV15	TRBJ2-1	many	TRBD2	TGTGCCACCAGCAGAGATAGCGGGGGATCCTACAATGAGCAGTTCTTC	CATSRDSGGSYNEQFF